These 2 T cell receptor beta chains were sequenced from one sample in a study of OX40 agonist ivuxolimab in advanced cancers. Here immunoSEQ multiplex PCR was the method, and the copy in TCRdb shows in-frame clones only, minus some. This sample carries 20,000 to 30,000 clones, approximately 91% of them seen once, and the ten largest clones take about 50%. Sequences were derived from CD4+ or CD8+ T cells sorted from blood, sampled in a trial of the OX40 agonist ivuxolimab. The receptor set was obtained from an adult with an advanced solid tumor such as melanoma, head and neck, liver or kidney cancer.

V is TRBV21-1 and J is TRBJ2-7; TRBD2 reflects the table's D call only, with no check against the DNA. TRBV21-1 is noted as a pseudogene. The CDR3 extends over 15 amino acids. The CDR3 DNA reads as TGTGCCAGCAGCAAGGGGGGAGGGTGGTCCTACGAGCAGTACTTC. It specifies CASSKGGGWSYEQYF.

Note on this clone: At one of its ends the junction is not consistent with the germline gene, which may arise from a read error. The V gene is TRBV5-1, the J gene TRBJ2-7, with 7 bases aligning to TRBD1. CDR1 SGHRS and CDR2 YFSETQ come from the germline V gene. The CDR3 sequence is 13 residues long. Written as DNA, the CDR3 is TGCGCCAGCTCTGTGGGCCCAGACAGGGAGATTGACTTC. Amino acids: CASSVGPDREIDF.